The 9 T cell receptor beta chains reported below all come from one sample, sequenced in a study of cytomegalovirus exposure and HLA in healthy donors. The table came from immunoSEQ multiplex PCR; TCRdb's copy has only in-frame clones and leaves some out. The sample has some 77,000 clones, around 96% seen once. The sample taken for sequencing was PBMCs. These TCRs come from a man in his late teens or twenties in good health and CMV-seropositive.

The CDR3, as DNA: TGTGCCAGCAGCCAAGAGGAGCAGTACTTC. It codes for CASSQEEQYF. The chain couples TRBV11-2 to TRBJ2-7; D not resolved. Germline V gives CDR1 SGHAT, CDR2 FQNNGV. V was pared by 5 bases and J by 7 bases, with 6 bases between. This CDR3 is 10 amino acids long. Full variable domain (rest looked up from reference TRBV11-2 and TRBJ2-7): EAGVAQSPRYKIIEKRQSVAFWCNPISGHATLYWYQQILGQGPKLLIQFQNNGVVDDSQLPKDRFSAERLKGVDSTLKIQPAKLEDSAVYLCASSQEEQYFGPGTRLTVT.

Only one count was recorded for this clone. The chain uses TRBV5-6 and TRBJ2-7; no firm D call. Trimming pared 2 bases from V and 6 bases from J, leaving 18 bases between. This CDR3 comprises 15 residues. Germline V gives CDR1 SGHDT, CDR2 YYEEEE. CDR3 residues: CASSLFRATPGEQYF. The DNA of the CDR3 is TGTGCCAGCAGCTTATTCCGAGCCACGCCGGGCGAGCAGTACTTC.

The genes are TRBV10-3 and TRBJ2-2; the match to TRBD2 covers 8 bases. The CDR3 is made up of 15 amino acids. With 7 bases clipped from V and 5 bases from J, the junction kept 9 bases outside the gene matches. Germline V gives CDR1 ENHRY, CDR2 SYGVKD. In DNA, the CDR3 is TGTGCCATCACCCCGACTAGCGACGGGACCGGGGAGCTGTTTTTT. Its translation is CAITPTSDGTGELFF.

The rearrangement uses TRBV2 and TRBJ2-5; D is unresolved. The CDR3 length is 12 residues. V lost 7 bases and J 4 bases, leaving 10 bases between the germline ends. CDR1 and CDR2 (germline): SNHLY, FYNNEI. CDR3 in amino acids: CASNRVRETQYF. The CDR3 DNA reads TGTGCCAGCAACCGGGTACGAGAGACCCAGTACTTC.

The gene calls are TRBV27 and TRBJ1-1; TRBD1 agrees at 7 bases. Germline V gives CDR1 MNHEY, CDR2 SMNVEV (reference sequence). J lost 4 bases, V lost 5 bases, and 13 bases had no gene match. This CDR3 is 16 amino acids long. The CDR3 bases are TGTGCCAGCAGTCCCAGACAGGGTGAGTTAGGCACTGAAGCTTTCTTT. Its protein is CASSPRQGELGTEAFF.

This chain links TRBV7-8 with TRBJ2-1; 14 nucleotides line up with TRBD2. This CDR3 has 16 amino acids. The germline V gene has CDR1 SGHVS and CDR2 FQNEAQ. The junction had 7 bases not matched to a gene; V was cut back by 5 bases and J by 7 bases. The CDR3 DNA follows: TGTGCCAGCAGCGAGGGACTAGCGGGAGTGAAGAATGAGCAGTTCTTC. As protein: CASSEGLAGVKNEQFF.

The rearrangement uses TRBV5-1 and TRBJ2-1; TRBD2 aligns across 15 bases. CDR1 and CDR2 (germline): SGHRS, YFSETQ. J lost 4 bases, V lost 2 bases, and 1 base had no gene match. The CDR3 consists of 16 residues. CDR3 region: CASSLGLAGGYNEQFF. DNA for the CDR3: TGCGCCAGCAGCTTAGGACTAGCGGGGGGGTACAATGAGCAGTTCTTC.

DNA for the CDR3: TGTGCCAGCAGTGTTCAGACAGAGAACACTGAAGCTTTCTTT. It translates to CASSVQTENTEAFF. The chain recombines TRBV6-1 with TRBJ1-1; TRBD1 is a possible D gene (5 bases). The V end lost 4 bases, the J end lost 1 base, and 10 bases lay between the germline ends. CDR1 is MNHNS and CDR2 is SASEGT in the germline V gene. CDR3 length: 14 residues.

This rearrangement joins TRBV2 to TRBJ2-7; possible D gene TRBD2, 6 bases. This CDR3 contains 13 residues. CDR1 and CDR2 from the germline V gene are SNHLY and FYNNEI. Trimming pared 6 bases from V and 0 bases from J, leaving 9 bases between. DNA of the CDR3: TGTGCCAGCAGCCGGGACTCCTCCTACGAGCAGTACTTC. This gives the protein CASSRDSSYEQYF.